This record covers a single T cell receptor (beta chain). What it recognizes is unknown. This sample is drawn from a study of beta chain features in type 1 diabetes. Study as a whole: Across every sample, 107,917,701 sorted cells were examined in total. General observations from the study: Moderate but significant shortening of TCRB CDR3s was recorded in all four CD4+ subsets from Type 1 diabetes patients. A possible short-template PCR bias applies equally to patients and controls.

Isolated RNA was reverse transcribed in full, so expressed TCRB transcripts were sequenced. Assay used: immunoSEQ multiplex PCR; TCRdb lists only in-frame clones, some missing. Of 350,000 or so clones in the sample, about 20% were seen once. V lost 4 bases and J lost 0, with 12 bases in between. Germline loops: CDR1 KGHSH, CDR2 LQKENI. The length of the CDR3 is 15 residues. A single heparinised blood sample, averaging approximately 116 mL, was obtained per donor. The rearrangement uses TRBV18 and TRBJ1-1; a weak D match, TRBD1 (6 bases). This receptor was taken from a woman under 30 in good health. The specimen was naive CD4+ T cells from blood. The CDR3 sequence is CASSLRTALNTEAFF. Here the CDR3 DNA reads TGTGCCAGCTCACTACGGACAGCCCTGAACACTGAAGCTTTCTTT. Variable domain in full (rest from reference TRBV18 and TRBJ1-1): NAGVMQNPRHLVRRRGQEARLRCSPMKGHSHVYWYRQLPEEGLKFMVYLQKENIIDESGMPKERFSAEFPKEGPSILRIQQVVRGDSAAYFCASSLRTALNTEAFFGQGTRLTVV.